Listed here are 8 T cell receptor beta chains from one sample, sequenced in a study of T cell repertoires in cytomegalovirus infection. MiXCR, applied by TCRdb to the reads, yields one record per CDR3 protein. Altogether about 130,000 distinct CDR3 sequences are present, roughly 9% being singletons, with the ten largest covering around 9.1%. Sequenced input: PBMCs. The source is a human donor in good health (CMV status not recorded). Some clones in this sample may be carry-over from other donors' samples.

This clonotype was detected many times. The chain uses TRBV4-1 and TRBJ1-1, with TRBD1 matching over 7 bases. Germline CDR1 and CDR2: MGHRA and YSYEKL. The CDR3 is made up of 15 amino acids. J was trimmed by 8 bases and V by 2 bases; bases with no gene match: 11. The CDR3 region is CASSQNRDSFSEAFF. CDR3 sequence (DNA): TGCGCCAGCAGCCAAAACCGGGACAGTTTTTCCGAAGCTTTCTTT.

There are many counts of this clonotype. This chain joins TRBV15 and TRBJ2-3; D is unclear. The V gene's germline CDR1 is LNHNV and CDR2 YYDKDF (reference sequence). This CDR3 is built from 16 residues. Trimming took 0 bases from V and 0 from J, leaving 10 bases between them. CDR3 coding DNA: TGTGCCACCAGCAGAGATCCCCCCGGGAGCACAGATACGCAGTATTTT. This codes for CATSRDPPGSTDTQYF.

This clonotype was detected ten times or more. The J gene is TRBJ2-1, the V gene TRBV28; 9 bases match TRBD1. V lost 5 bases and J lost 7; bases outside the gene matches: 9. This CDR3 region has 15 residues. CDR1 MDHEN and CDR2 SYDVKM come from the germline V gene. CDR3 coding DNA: TGTGCCAGCAGTACCCTGACAGGGGGGTTAAATGAGCAGTTCTTC. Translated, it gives CASSTLTGGLNEQFF.

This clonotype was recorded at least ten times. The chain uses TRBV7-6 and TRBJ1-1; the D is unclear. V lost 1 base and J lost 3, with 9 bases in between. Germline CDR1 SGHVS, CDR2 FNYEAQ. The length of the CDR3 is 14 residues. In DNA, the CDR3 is TGTGCCAGCAGCTTAGATTATGGGGACACTGAAGCTTTCTTT. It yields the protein CASSLDYGDTEAFF.

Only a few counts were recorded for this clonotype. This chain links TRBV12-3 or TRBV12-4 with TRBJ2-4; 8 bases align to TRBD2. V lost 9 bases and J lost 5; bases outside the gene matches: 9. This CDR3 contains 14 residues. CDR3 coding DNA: TGTGCCAGTTCGAACCGGGGGGGCCAAAACATTCAGTACTTC. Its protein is CASSNRGGQNIQYF.

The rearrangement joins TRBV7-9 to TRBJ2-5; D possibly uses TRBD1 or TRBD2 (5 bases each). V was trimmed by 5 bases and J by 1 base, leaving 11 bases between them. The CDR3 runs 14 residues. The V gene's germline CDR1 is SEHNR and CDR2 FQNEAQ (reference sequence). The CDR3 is CASSPAGTQETQYF. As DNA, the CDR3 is TGTGCCAGCAGCCCGGCCGGGACCCAAGAGACCCAGTACTTC. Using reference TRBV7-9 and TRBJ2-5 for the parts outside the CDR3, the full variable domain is DTGVSQNPRHKITKRGQNVTFRCDPISEHNRLYWYRQTLGQGPEFLTYFQNEAQLEKSRLLSDRFSAERPKGSFSTLEIQRTEQGDSAMYLCASSPAGTQETQYFGPGTRLLVL.

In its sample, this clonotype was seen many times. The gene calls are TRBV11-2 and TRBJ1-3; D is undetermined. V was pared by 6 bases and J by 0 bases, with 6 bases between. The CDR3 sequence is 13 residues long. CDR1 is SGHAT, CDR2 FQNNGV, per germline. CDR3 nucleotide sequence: TGTGCCAGCAGAGGCAACTCTGGAAACACCATATATTTT. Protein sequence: CASRGNSGNTIYF. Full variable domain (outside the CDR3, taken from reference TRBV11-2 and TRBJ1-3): EAGVAQSPRYKIIEKRQSVAFWCNPISGHATLYWYQQILGQGPKLLIQFQNNGVVDDSQLPKDRFSAERLKGVDSTLKIQPAKLEDSAVYLCASRGNSGNTIYFGEGSWLTVV.

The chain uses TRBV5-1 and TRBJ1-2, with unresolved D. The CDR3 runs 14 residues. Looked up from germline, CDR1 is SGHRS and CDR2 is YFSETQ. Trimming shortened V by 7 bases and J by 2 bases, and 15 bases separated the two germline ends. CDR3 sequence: CASASTTDNYGYTF. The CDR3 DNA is TGCGCCAGCGCGTCGACAACAGACAACTATGGCTACACCTTC.